The 32 T cell receptor beta chains below come from one sample, sequenced in a study of blood T cell repertoires in COVID-19. The assay was immunoSEQ multiplex PCR, and TCRdb's table has in-frame clones only and misses some. There are about 130,000 clones in the sample; roughly 90% occur only once, and approximately 2% lies in the top ten. Sequencing was carried out using peripheral blood. These receptors were taken from a man aged 50 to 60 with COVID-19, enrolled during active disease.

This chain joins TRBV3-1 (or the pseudogene TRBV3-2) and TRBJ2-1; 8 positions agree with TRBD2. Per germline, CDR1 LGHDT and CDR2 YNNKEL (reference sequence). V lost 2 bases and J lost 4; bases outside the gene matches: 4. The CDR3 contains 15 residues. This chain's CDR3 is CASSQLTSGYNEQFF. In DNA form, the CDR3 reads TGTGCCAGCAGCCAACTAACTAGCGGTTACAATGAGCAGTTCTTC.

V is TRBV30 and J is TRBJ2-2, with 9 nucleotides matching TRBD1. After removal of 8 bases from V and 7 bases from J, the junction contained 8 bases not matched to a gene. Germline-derived CDR1 and CDR2 are GTSNPN and SVGIG (reference sequence). This CDR3 comprises 13 residues. The chain's CDR3 is CAGTGLMGGELFF. As DNA, the CDR3 is TGTGCCGGGACAGGGTTAATGGGCGGGGAGCTGTTTTTT.

J is TRBJ2-5 and V is TRBV19, with 7 bases fitting TRBD1. This CDR3 is built from 14 residues. V dropped 3 bases and J dropped 1; count of bases not matched to a gene: 2. CDR1 and CDR2 (germline): LNHDA, SQIVND (reference sequence). The CDR3 reads CASSMSGGQETQYF. CDR3 DNA: TGTGCCAGTAGTATGTCAGGGGGCCAAGAGACCCAGTACTTC.

This rearrangement joins TRBV2 to TRBJ1-5; 11 bases fit TRBD1. With 7 bases clipped from V and 5 bases from J, the junction kept 7 bases outside the gene matches. CDR1 SNHLY and CDR2 FYNNEI come from the germline V gene. The CDR3 extends over 15 amino acids. CDR3 protein: CASILDRGRDQPQHF. The CDR3 coding sequence is TGTGCCAGCATCCTGGACAGGGGGCGCGATCAGCCCCAGCATTTT.

J is TRBJ2-1 and V is TRBV11-2, with 7 bases that match TRBD1. The CDR3 consists of 15 residues. Germline V gene data show CDR1 as SGHAT and CDR2 as FQNNGV. V was pared by 0 bases and J by 7 bases, with 6 bases of the junction left unmatched. The CDR3 region is CASSLEAGGRNEQFF. The CDR3 nucleotides are TGTGCCAGCAGCTTAGAGGCAGGGGGTAGGAATGAGCAGTTCTTC.

This chain uses TRBV5-1 with TRBJ2-2, with no clear D. Germline V gene lookup returns CDR1 SGHRS and CDR2 YFSETQ. The CDR3 sequence is 13 residues long. Between the trimmed V and J ends, which lost 3 bases and 3 bases, there was a span of 6 bases. The CDR3 sequence: CASSSTDTGELFF. As DNA, the CDR3 is TGCGCCAGCAGCTCTACAGACACCGGGGAGCTGTTTTTT.

The genes are TRBV7-9 and TRBJ1-4; the match to TRBD1 covers 9 bases. This CDR3 comprises 13 residues. Germline lookup yields CDR1 SEHNR and CDR2 FQNEAQ (reference sequence). Trimming at V came to 5 bases and at J to 8 bases, leaving 3 bases not matched to a gene. CDR3 in DNA: TGTGCCAGCAGCCAGGGACAGGGCGAAAAACTGTTTTTT. Protein product: CASSQGQGEKLFF.

J is TRBJ1-2 and V is TRBV5-1, with 8 bases matching TRBD1. The germline CDR1 and CDR2 sequences are SGHRS and YFSETQ. The CDR3 extends over 17 amino acids. Trimming at V came to 1 base and at J to 3 bases, leaving 11 bases not matched to a gene. CDR3 sequence reads: CASSLSRSQGAHYGYTF. In DNA, the CDR3 is TGCGCCAGCAGCTTGAGTCGGTCCCAGGGGGCCCACTATGGCTACACCTTC.

This chain uses TRBV3-1 (or the pseudogene TRBV3-2) with TRBJ2-1; no clear D. The germline V and J ends were trimmed by 4 bases and 5 bases, with 21 bases remaining between them. This CDR3 spans 17 amino acids. Germline CDR1 reads LGHDT; CDR2 reads YNNKEL (reference sequence). The CDR3 DNA sequence: TGTGCCAGCAGCCGAGGCACCCACCCTCTCCGGAACAATGAGCAGTTCTTC. Its protein product is CASSRGTHPLRNNEQFF.

The CDR3 DNA follows: TGTGCCATCAGGAGCACTAGGACAGAATCCGGGGCCAACGTCCTGACTTTC. It encodes CAIRSTRTESGANVLTF. V gene TRBV28 combines with J gene TRBJ2-6; a possible D gene is TRBD1 (6 bases). The germline V gene has CDR1 MDHEN and CDR2 SYDVKM. The V and J ends lost 10 bases and 4 bases respectively, with 23 bases between them. CDR3 length: 17 amino acids. Full variable domain (missing parts from reference TRBV28 and TRBJ2-6): DVKVTQSSRYLVKRTGEKVFLECVQDMDHENMFWYRQDPGLGLRLIYFSYDVKMKEKGDIPEGYSVSREKKERFSLILESASTNQTSMYLCAIRSTRTESGANVLTFGAGSRLTVL.

This chain joins TRBV6-2 or TRBV6-3 and TRBJ1-4; 8 positions agree with TRBD1. Germline-derived CDR1 and CDR2 are MNHEY and SVGEGT. The CDR3 sequence is 15 residues long. The trim removed 2 bases at V and 8 bases at J, leaving 7 bases unmatched. The CDR3 sequence is CASSYLDRGGEKLFF. CDR3 coding DNA: TGTGCCAGCAGTTACCTCGACAGGGGAGGAGAAAAACTGTTTTTT.

On this clone itself: Since the CDR3 does not end with the conserved phenylalanine or tryptophan, this likely comes from a read error. The limits of the CDR3 on the DNA are not certain, so only TCRdb's listed CDR3 is given. The V gene is TRBV3-1 (or the pseudogene TRBV3-2), the J gene TRBJ2-7; the D call of TRBD2 is as the table states it, not checked on the DNA. The CDR3 length is 10 residues, termini included. Per germline, CDR1 LGHDT and CDR2 YNNKEL (reference sequence). Here the CDR3 reads CASRVLAGGL.

The chain has TRBV18 and TRBJ2-1; 11 bases fit TRBD2. V lost 0 bases to trimming and J lost 5 bases; unmatched junction nucleotides: 6. CDR1 is KGHSH and CDR2 is LQKENI in the germline V gene. The CDR3 totals 17 residues. In nucleotides, the CDR3 is TGTGCCAGCTCACCACCGACCGGGACTAGCGGAAACAATGAGCAGTTCTTC. Translated, it gives CASSPPTGTSGNNEQFF.

The chain recombines TRBV5-8 with TRBJ1-5; D gene unclear. The germline V gene has CDR1 SGHTS and CDR2 YDEGEE. V gave up 4 bases and J gave up 9 bases, with 11 bases separating them. The CDR3 totals 12 residues. As DNA, the CDR3 is TGTGCCAGCAGCACCTATTCCCGGCCCCAGCATTTT. Translation gives CASSTYSRPQHF.

In this sample, this clone turned up once. This CDR3 is CASSHHRLDPGSSYGYTF. The CDR3 DNA follows: TGTGCCAGCAGCCACCACCGCTTGGACCCGGGGAGTAGCTATGGCTACACCTTC. The chain employs TRBV9 and TRBJ1-2; D is undetermined. The CDR3 length is 18 residues. Between the trimmed V and J ends, which lost 4 bases and 4 bases, there was a span of 26 bases. The germline gives CDR1 SGDLS, CDR2 YYNGEE.

The genes are TRBV6-6 and TRBJ1-1; TRBD1 matches 7 bases. The CDR3 runs 16 residues. Germline V CDR1 and CDR2: MNHNY, SVGAGI (reference sequence). V dropped 5 bases and J dropped 0; count of bases not matched to a gene: 9. Here the CDR3 DNA reads TGTGCCAGCAGTACGACAGGGCTCCAAATGAACACTGAAGCTTTCTTT. Protein product: CASSTTGLQMNTEAFF.

This rearrangement joins TRBV5-1 to TRBJ2-2; 10 bases map to TRBD2. This CDR3 has 17 residues. Looked up from germline, CDR1 is SGHRS and CDR2 is YFSETQ. With V trimmed by 3 bases and J by 1 base, 6 bases remained unmatched. As DNA, the CDR3 is TGCGCCAGCAGCTCGCTCGGACTAGCGGTGAACACCGGGGAGCTGTTTTTT. It is translated as CASSSLGLAVNTGELFF.

The chain uses TRBV19 and TRBJ2-1; a possible D gene is TRBD2 (5 bases). V was clipped by 6 bases and J by 4 bases, with 10 bases between them. This CDR3 is 13 amino acids long. The germline V gene encodes CDR1 LNHDA and CDR2 SQIVND (reference sequence). In DNA, the CDR3 is TGTGCCAGTAGGGGGAGCCGGTACAATGAGCAGTTCTTC. Translation gives CASRGSRYNEQFF.

The chain carries TRBV7-2 and TRBJ2-7; 11 nucleotides align to TRBD1. This CDR3 region has 15 residues. The J segment lost 3 bases and the V segment lost 3 bases, leaving 4 bases of the junction unmatched. Per germline, CDR1 SGHTA and CDR2 FQGNSA. CDR3 in amino acids: CASSLGQGEFYEQYF. CDR3 nucleotide sequence: TGTGCCAGCAGCTTGGGACAGGGGGAATTCTACGAGCAGTACTTC.

The rearrangement joins TRBV28 to TRBJ1-5; 7 nucleotides align to TRBD1. This CDR3 spans 15 amino acids. V dropped 5 bases and J dropped 2; count of bases not matched to a gene: 6. The germline V gene has CDR1 MDHEN and CDR2 SYDVKM. CDR3 sequence reads: CASSLIGTGNQPQHF. CDR3 sequence (DNA): TGTGCCAGCAGTCTGATCGGGACAGGCAATCAGCCCCAGCATTTT. The whole variable domain, filled in from reference TRBV28 and TRBJ1-5, reads DVKVTQSSRYLVKRTGEKVFLECVQDMDHENMFWYRQDPGLGLRLIYFSYDVKMKEKGDIPEGYSVSREKKERFSLILESASTNQTSMYLCASSLIGTGNQPQHFGDGTRLSIL.

The CDR3 spells CASSLLGLESYNEQFF. In DNA, the CDR3 is TGCGCCAGCAGCTTGTTGGGACTAGAGTCCTACAATGAGCAGTTCTTC. The chain is built from TRBV5-1 and TRBJ2-1, with 8 bases fitting TRBD2. V lost 1 base to trimming and J lost 1 base; unmatched junction nucleotides: 4. This CDR3 is 16 amino acids long. From germline, CDR1 is SGHRS and CDR2 YFSETQ.

The V and J genes are TRBV5-4 and TRBJ2-1; 8 positions agree with TRBD2. V lost 2 bases to trimming and J lost 10 bases; unmatched junction nucleotides: 5. CDR3 length: 13 residues. Germline assignment: CDR1 SGHNT and CDR2 YYREEE (reference sequence). As DNA, the CDR3 is TGTGCCAGCAGCTTTACTAGCGGCCGCGAGCAGTTCTTC. This codes for CASSFTSGREQFF.

This clone was detected once. V and J are TRBV27 and TRBJ2-2; 7 bases line up with TRBD2. The CDR3 has 16 amino acids. After removal of 3 bases from V and 4 bases from J, the junction contained 8 bases not matched to a gene. The germline CDR1 and CDR2 sequences are MNHEY and SMNVEV (reference sequence). The CDR3 reads CASSFRIAGITGELFF. The CDR3 DNA reads as TGTGCCAGCAGTTTTAGGATAGCGGGCATCACCGGGGAGCTGTTTTTT.

The gene calls are TRBV4-1 and TRBJ1-2; 12 positions agree with TRBD1. Germline-derived CDR1 and CDR2 are MGHRA and YSYEKL. V shed 3 bases and J 10 bases; nucleotides not matched to a gene: 6. The CDR3 is 14 amino acids. CDR3 protein: CASSHGTGGTYYTF. The CDR3 DNA sequence: TGCGCCAGCAGCCACGGGACAGGGGGCACATACTACACCTTC.

V is TRBV5-4 and J is TRBJ2-4; possible D gene TRBD1, 5 bases. Trimming removed 3 bases at V and 0 bases at J, with 13 bases between. The CDR3 consists of 16 residues. Germline CDR1 and CDR2: SGHNT and YYREEE (reference sequence). The DNA for the CDR3 is TGTGCCAGCAGCTCGACAGATGCTCTAGCCAAAAACATTCAGTACTTC. Its translation: CASSSTDALAKNIQYF.

This chain links TRBV9 with TRBJ2-3; the D gene is possibly TRBD2 (7 bases). Germline V gene sequence: CDR1 SGDLS, CDR2 YYNGEE. The CDR3 spans 15 residues. V was clipped by 0 bases and J by 4 bases, with 12 bases between them. The CDR3 loop is CASSVAGRGADTQYF. Here the CDR3 DNA reads TGTGCCAGCAGCGTAGCTGGGAGGGGGGCAGATACGCAGTATTTT.

The rearrangement links TRBV28 to TRBJ1-1; TRBD1 agrees at 8 bases. CDR3 length equals 16 residues. The J segment lost 1 base and the V segment lost 6 bases, leaving 10 bases of the junction unmatched. CDR1 is MDHEN, CDR2 SYDVKM, per germline. Written as DNA, the CDR3 is TGTGCCAGCAGCGCTCGGACAGGGTTTAGGAACACTGAAGCTTTCTTT. Its protein product is CASSARTGFRNTEAFF.

The CDR3 DNA follows: TGTGCCAGCAGTCCCCGCCTAGCGGGCTACGAGCAGTACTTC. It yields the protein CASSPRLAGYEQYF. The V call is TRBV2, the J call TRBJ2-7; TRBD2 matches at 8 bases. The V gene's germline CDR1 is SNHLY and CDR2 FYNNEI. The CDR3 is 14 residues long. The junction had 6 bases not matched to a gene; V was cut back by 5 bases and J by 3 bases.

The genes are TRBV27 and TRBJ2-2; no clear D. The CDR3 loop spans 13 amino acids. The germline gives CDR1 MNHEY, CDR2 SMNVEV (reference sequence). Deletions cut 3 bases from V and 5 bases from J, with 7 bases between. The CDR3 is CASSFSGTGELFF. DNA for the CDR3: TGTGCCAGCAGTTTTTCAGGAACCGGGGAGCTGTTTTTT.

The chain carries TRBV25-1 and TRBJ2-3, with D maybe TRBD2 (5 bases). This CDR3 is 16 amino acids long. Germline assignment: CDR1 MGHDK and CDR2 SYGVNS. V gave up 1 base and J gave up 1 base, with 12 bases separating them. CDR3 DNA sequence: TGTGCCAGCAGTGAATCGAGGGATAGAGGCACAGATACGCAGTATTTT. Translating gives CASSESRDRGTDTQYF.

This chain links TRBV7-9 with TRBJ2-1; 13 bases agree with TRBD2. The junction had 5 bases not matched to a gene; V was cut back by 7 bases and J by 8 bases. The CDR3 is 14 amino acids. CDR1 is SEHNR and CDR2 is FQNEAQ in the germline V gene (reference sequence). This CDR3 is CASIRTSGSDEQFF. The CDR3 DNA is TGTGCCAGCATCAGGACTAGCGGGAGCGATGAGCAGTTCTTC. Filled out from reference TRBV7-9 and TRBJ2-1, the complete variable domain reads DTGVSQNPRHKITKRGQNVTFRCDPISEHNRLYWYRQTLGQGPEFLTYFQNEAQLEKSRLLSDRFSAERPKGSFSTLEIQRTEQGDSAMYLCASIRTSGSDEQFFGPGTRLTVL.

The chain is built from TRBV11-2 and TRBJ1-2; 7 bases align to TRBD1. Germline CDR1 is SGHAT and CDR2 is FQNNGV. The CDR3 has 15 amino acids. The V segment lost 4 bases and the J segment 2 bases; nucleotides outside the gene matches: 7. The CDR3 loop reads CASSSLGQSNYGYTF. The CDR3 DNA follows: TGTGCCAGCAGCTCCTTGGGACAGTCGAACTATGGCTACACCTTC.